Shown below are 27 T cell receptor beta chains from a single sample sequenced in a study of blood T cells in healthy people across ages. Alongside a J-beta primer mix, a sample-barcoded 5' primer served in a second PCR lasting about 7 to 11 cycles. MiXCR, run by TCRdb on the 5' RACE reads, gives a single entry per CDR3 protein. The repertoire consists of 900,000 to 950,000 distinct CDR3 sequences, with about 27% occurring once and the leading ten covering 9.5% to 13%. In addition, the sample was reused for a study of T cells of mothers and their children.

The specimen sequenced was blood. The receptors derive from a woman in her thirties or forties in good health.

Many counts were recorded for this clonotype. The chain couples TRBV27 to TRBJ1-2; the D is unclear. The V end was cut by 5 bases, the J end by 3 bases, with 13 bases between. CDR3 size: 14 residues. The V gene's germline CDR1 is MNHEY and CDR2 SMNVEV (reference sequence). In DNA form, the CDR3 reads TGTGCCAGCAGTAGGTTCCGACGGCACTATGGCTACACCTTC. Encoded protein: CASSRFRRHYGYTF.

In this sample, this clonotype turned up many times. The V and J genes are TRBV29-1 and TRBJ2-1; TRBD1 aligns across 8 bases. The CDR3 runs 14 residues. V lost 6 bases, J lost 5 bases, and 9 bases stayed unmatched. CDR1 SQVTM and CDR2 ANQGSEA come from the germline V gene. CDR3 DNA: TGCAGCGTATATGAGGGACAGGTCAACAATGAGCAGTTCTTC. Translating it yields CSVYEGQVNNEQFF.

This clonotype occurred many times. V gene TRBV7-2 combines with J gene TRBJ2-7; a possible D gene is TRBD1 (6 bases). Germline loops: CDR1 SGHTA, CDR2 FQGNSA. There are 15 residues in the CDR3. V was pared by 3 bases and J by 2 bases, with 14 bases between. The CDR3 spells CASSLGRGSTYEQYF. The CDR3 nucleotides read TGTGCCAGCAGCTTGGGCAGGGGATCGACCTACGAGCAGTACTTC.

This clonotype has just one count. Germline is not matched at one junction end, which may reflect a read error. The chain joins TRBV28 to TRBJ1-5; D might be TRBD1 (5 bases). Germline loops: CDR1 MDHEN, CDR2 SYDVKM. The CDR3 sequence is 14 residues long. The CDR3 DNA reads as TGTGCCGGCAGACCGGGGACCGTCAATCAGCCCCAGCATTTT. Its protein product is CAGRPGTVNQPQHF.

A word on this clonotype: A much larger clone lies one base from this, so it may be a read error. V usage is TRBV20-1 and J usage is TRBJ2-5, with TRBD1 matching 10 bases. CDR1 is DFQATT and CDR2 is SNEGSKA in the germline V gene (reference sequence). The CDR3 consists of 11 residues. The junction had 7 bases not matched to a gene; V was cut back by 5 bases and J by 13 bases. Here the CDR3 DNA reads TGCAGTGCTGGTCCGACAGGGGGCTGGTACTTC. Amino acid sequence: CSAGPTGGWYF.

This clonotype has more than one count but fewer than ten. The rearrangement links TRBV12-3 or TRBV12-4 to TRBJ1-6, with D unclear. V lost 2 bases, J lost 10 bases, and 12 bases lay in between. The CDR3 sequence is 14 residues long. Written as DNA, the CDR3 is TGTGCCAGCAGTTTAACGTGGGAAGGATCACCCCTCCACTTT. Translated, it gives CASSLTWEGSPLHF.

This chain connects TRBV24-1 to TRBJ2-3, with 8 bases fitting TRBD2. V trimming: 8 bases; J trimming: 3 bases; junction bases outside the gene matches: 9. The CDR3 is 15 residues long. Germline V gene data show CDR1 as KGHDR and CDR2 as SFDVKD. Here the CDR3 DNA reads TGTGCCACCATCTGGACTAGCTTCCGTACAGATACGCAGTATTTT. Amino acid sequence: CATIWTSFRTDTQYF.

This clonotype was picked up a small number of times. The genes are TRBV12-3 or TRBV12-4 and TRBJ1-4; the match to TRBD1 covers 8 bases. V dropped 5 bases and J dropped 11; count of bases not matched to a gene: 7. The CDR3 spans 13 residues. The CDR3 sequence: CASSKDRARKLFF. The DNA for the CDR3 is TGTGCCAGCAGTAAGGACAGGGCGAGGAAACTGTTTTTT.

About this clonotype itself: This may arise from a read error, as a much more abundant clone is one base away. The chain carries TRBV15 and TRBJ2-7, with D maybe TRBD1 (6 bases). The CDR3 loop spans 14 amino acids. Germline loops: CDR1 LNHNV, CDR2 YYDKDF (reference sequence). In DNA form, the CDR3 reads TGTGCCACCAGCAGAGATAGGACAGCCTACGAGCAGGACTTC. As protein: CATSRDRTAYEQDF.

This clonotype was found many times. J is TRBJ2-1 and V is TRBV7-3, with a tentative D call TRBD2 (6 bases). The germline CDR1 and CDR2 sequences are SGHTA and FQGTGA. V gave up 5 bases and J gave up 6 bases, with 29 bases separating them. The CDR3 sequence is 19 residues long. The CDR3 DNA reads TGTGCCAGCAGCGGACTAACCCCAAAAGTTCTCAGTCGAGGCAATGAGCAGTTCTTC. Translated, it gives CASSGLTPKVLSRGNEQFF.

This chain joins TRBV10-2 and TRBJ2-7, with 8 nucleotides matching TRBD2. CDR1 WSHSY and CDR2 SAAADI come from the germline V gene. This CDR3 comprises 15 residues. V dropped 3 bases and J dropped 2; count of bases not matched to a gene: 6. The CDR3 is CASSDGVAGPYEQYF. In DNA, the CDR3 is TGCGCCAGCAGTGATGGGGTAGCGGGACCCTACGAGCAGTACTTC.

This clonotype turned up a few times. V is TRBV5-1 and J is TRBJ1-2; 11 positions match TRBD1. CDR1 and CDR2 from the germline V gene are SGHRS and YFSETQ. The ends lost 4 bases at V and 9 bases at J; junction bases unmatched: 8. The CDR3 covers 14 residues. The CDR3 region is CASSPPGQGVSYTF. DNA for the CDR3: TGCGCCAGCAGCCCACCGGGACAGGGGGTTAGCTACACCTTC.

This clonotype was seen a single time. V is TRBV7-2 and J is TRBJ2-1, with TRBD2 identical over 15 bases. CDR1 SGHTA and CDR2 FQGNSA come from the germline V gene. The length of the CDR3 is 17 residues. The junction had 6 bases not matched to a gene; V was cut back by 2 bases and J by 7 bases. CDR3 loop: CASSLIGLAGGVNEQFF. The DNA of the CDR3 is TGTGCCAGCAGCTTAATCGGACTAGCGGGGGGGGTTAATGAGCAGTTCTTC.

This clonotype was seen many times. CDR3 amino acids: CASGTAGTGISYGYTF. In nucleotides, the CDR3 is TGTGCCAGCGGAACAGCTGGGACAGGGATCTCCTATGGCTACACCTTC. V and J are TRBV6-2 or TRBV6-3 and TRBJ1-2, with 9 bases lining up with TRBD1. The CDR3 contains 16 residues. The V gene's germline CDR1 is MNHEY and CDR2 SVGEGT. V lost 8 bases to trimming and J lost 4 bases; unmatched junction nucleotides: 14.

This clonotype has a handful of counts. The rearrangement links TRBV3-1 to TRBJ2-1; possibly TRBD2 for D (6 bases). This CDR3 comprises 12 residues. The V and J ends lost 4 bases and 7 bases respectively, with 8 bases between them. The V gene's germline CDR1 is LGHDT and CDR2 YNNKEL (reference sequence). The CDR3 region is CASSRRGNEQFF. Here the CDR3 DNA reads TGTGCCAGCAGCCGGAGGGGAAATGAGCAGTTCTTC.

The CDR3 DNA is TGTGCCACTACCTCGACAGGGAGGAACTACGAGCAGTACTTC. Its protein is CATTSTGRNYEQYF. The chain joins TRBV28 to TRBJ2-7; a possible D gene is TRBD1 (7 bases). V gave up 10 bases and J gave up 3 bases, with 19 bases separating them. Per germline, CDR1 MDHEN and CDR2 SYDVKM. The CDR3 contains 14 residues.

This clonotype has just a few counts. The V and J genes are TRBV6-2 or TRBV6-3 and TRBJ1-5; the match to TRBD1 covers 11 bases. Germline assignment: CDR1 MNHEY and CDR2 SVGEGT. With 5 bases clipped from V and 4 bases from J, the junction kept 10 bases outside the gene matches. The CDR3 loop spans 17 amino acids. The CDR3 DNA follows: TGTGCCAGCAGTCCACCGGGACAGGGGGGGAAAAATCAGCCCCAGCATTTT. Its translation is CASSPPGQGGKNQPQHF.

Note on this clonotype: This may come from a read error, since a much larger clone is one base off. The chain is built from TRBV5-1 and TRBJ2-3; possibly TRBD1 or TRBD2 for D (5 bases each). The CDR3 sequence is 13 residues long. CDR1 and CDR2 from the germline V gene are SGHRS and YFSETQ. Trimming took off 3 bases at V and 2 bases at J, with 7 bases between the two ends. In nucleotides, the CDR3 is TGCGCCAGCAGCTGGGACGACACAGATACGCAGTATTTT. This sequence encodes CASSWDDTDTQYF.

Concerning this clonotype: A read error is possible here, since a much larger clone lies one base away. The chain employs TRBV12-3 or TRBV12-4 and TRBJ1-6; D is unresolved. The CDR3 runs to 13 residues. The CDR3 nucleotides are TGTGTCAGCAGTTTAGATGGGAGATCACCCCTCCACTTT. It codes for CVSSLDGRSPLHF.

This sequence joins TRBV3-1 and TRBJ2-2; D remains unclear. The CDR3 loop spans 14 amino acids. Germline CDR1 is LGHDT and CDR2 is YNNKEL (reference sequence). V was pared by 4 bases and J by 2 bases, with 8 bases between. The CDR3 is CASSPQPNTGELFF. The CDR3 bases are TGTGCCAGCAGCCCCCAGCCTAACACCGGGGAGCTGTTTTTT.

The chain employs TRBV4-1 and TRBJ2-3; possible D gene TRBD2, 6 bases. V was clipped by 0 bases and J by 10 bases, with 14 bases between them. The CDR3 has 14 amino acids. Germline assignment: CDR1 MGHRA and CDR2 YSYEKL. CDR3 sequence reads: CASSQDPREEAQYF. The CDR3 nucleotides read TGCGCCAGCAGCCAAGATCCGAGGGAGGAGGCGCAGTATTTT.

The V gene is TRBV30, the J gene TRBJ1-5; D perhaps matches TRBD1 (6 bases). Trimming left V 2 bases short and J 1 base short, with 12 bases between. This CDR3 is built from 15 residues. CDR1 and CDR2 (germline): GTSNPN, SVGIG (reference sequence). The CDR3 nucleotides read TGTGCCTGGAGTTCGGGGGGCTCAAGCAATCAGCCCCAGCATTTT. As protein: CAWSSGGSSNQPQHF.

In this sample, this clonotype turned up many times. This sequence joins TRBV20-1 and TRBJ2-5, with TRBD1 matching over 11 bases. The CDR3 covers 16 residues. From germline, CDR1 is DFQATT and CDR2 SNEGSKA (reference sequence). Trimming removed 0 bases from V and 4 bases from J; junction bases left unmatched: 7. The CDR3 loop reads CSARDSGTGGRETQYF. CDR3 bases: TGCAGTGCTAGAGATTCCGGGACAGGGGGTCGAGAGACCCAGTACTTC.

This clonotype has a handful of counts. The J gene is TRBJ2-7, the V gene TRBV20-1; 8 bases line up with TRBD1. CDR3 length: 14 residues. In germline, CDR1 is DFQATT, CDR2 SNEGSKA (reference sequence). J gave up 3 bases and V 8 bases, and 12 bases lay outside the gene matches. This CDR3 is CSPIGGQGNYEQYF. The CDR3 DNA is TGCAGTCCCATCGGAGGACAGGGCAACTACGAGCAGTACTTC.

In its sample, this clonotype was seen a few times. This rearrangement joins TRBV6-1 to TRBJ2-7, with D possibly being TRBD1 (6 bases). Germline V gives CDR1 MNHNS, CDR2 SASEGT. V was cut by 2 bases and J by 6 bases, with 14 bases left in between. The CDR3 spans 14 residues. The CDR3 loop reads CASSEQTGSGEQYF. The CDR3 DNA sequence: TGTGCCAGCAGTGAACAGACAGGTTCGGGCGAGCAGTACTTC.

This clonotype was observed once. The V and J genes are TRBV6-1 and TRBJ1-2, with D possibly TRBD1 on 6 matching bases. Trimming pared 0 bases from V and 1 base from J, leaving 18 bases between. This CDR3 contains 18 residues. Per germline, CDR1 MNHNS and CDR2 SASEGT. Written as DNA, the CDR3 is TGTGCCAGCAGTGAAGCCGCGCCCGGGACAATGAATAACTATGGCTACACCTTC. Its protein product is CASSEAAPGTMNNYGYTF.

This clonotype was observed a few times. V and J are TRBV19 and TRBJ1-6, with D maybe TRBD1 (5 bases). Germline V gives CDR1 LNHDA, CDR2 SQIVND (reference sequence). V lost 6 bases to trimming and J lost 3 bases, with 18 bases between them. This CDR3 contains 17 residues. The CDR3 spells CASRAGTAWRYNSPLHF. The CDR3 DNA sequence: TGTGCCAGTAGGGCCGGGACCGCCTGGCGCTATAATTCACCCCTCCACTTT. The whole variable domain, filled in from reference TRBV19 and TRBJ1-6, reads DGGITQSPKYLFRKEGQNVTLSCEQNLNHDAMYWYRQDPGQGLRLIYYSQIVNDFQKGDIAEGYSVSREKKESFPLTVTSAQKNPTAFYLCASRAGTAWRYNSPLHFGNGTRLTVT.